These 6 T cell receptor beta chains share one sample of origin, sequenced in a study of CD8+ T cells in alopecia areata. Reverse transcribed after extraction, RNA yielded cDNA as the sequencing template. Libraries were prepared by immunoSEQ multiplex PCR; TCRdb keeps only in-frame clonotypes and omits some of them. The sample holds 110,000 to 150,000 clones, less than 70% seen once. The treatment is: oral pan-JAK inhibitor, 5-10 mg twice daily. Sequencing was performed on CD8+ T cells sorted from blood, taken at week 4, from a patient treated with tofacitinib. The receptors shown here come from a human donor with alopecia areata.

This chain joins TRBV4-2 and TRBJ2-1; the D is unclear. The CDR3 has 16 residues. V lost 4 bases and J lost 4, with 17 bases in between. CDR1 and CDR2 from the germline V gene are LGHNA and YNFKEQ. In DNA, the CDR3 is TGTGCCAGCAGCCCAAAGCTCCCCGCGGCATACAATGAGCAGTTCTTC. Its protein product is CASSPKLPAAYNEQFF.

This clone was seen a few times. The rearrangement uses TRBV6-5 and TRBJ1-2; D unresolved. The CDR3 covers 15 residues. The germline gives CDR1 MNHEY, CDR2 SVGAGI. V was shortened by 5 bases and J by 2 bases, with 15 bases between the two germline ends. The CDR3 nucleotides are TGTGCCAGCAGTCCTTTGACATTACTAAACTATGGCTACACCTTC. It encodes CASSPLTLLNYGYTF.

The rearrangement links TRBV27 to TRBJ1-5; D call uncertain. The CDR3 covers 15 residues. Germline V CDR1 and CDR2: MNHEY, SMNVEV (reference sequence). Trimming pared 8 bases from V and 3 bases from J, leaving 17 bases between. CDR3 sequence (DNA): TGTGCCAGCGCCCCCGGGGTATCCGACAATCAGCCCCAGCATTTT. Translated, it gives CASAPGVSDNQPQHF.

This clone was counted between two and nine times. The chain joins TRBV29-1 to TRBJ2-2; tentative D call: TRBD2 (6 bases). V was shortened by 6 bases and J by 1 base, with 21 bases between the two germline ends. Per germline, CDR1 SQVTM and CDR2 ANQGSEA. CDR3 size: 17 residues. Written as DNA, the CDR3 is TGCAGCGTGTGGGGGACTGAGAGGATAGAGAACACCGGGGAGCTGTTTTTT. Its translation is CSVWGTERIENTGELFF.

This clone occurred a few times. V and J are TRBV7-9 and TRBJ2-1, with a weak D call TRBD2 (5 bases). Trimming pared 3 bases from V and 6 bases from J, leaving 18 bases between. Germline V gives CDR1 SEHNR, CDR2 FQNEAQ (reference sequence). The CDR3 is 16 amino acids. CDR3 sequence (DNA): TGTGCCAGCAGCTTCATCCGGCTAGGAGGTGGCAATGAGCAGTTCTTC. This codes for CASSFIRLGGGNEQFF.

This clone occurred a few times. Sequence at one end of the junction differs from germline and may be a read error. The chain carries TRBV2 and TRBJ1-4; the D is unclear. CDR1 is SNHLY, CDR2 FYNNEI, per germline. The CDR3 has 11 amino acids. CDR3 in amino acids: CASSVLAGPIF. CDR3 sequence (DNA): TGTGCCAGCAGTGTTCTCGCAGGCCCGATTTTT.